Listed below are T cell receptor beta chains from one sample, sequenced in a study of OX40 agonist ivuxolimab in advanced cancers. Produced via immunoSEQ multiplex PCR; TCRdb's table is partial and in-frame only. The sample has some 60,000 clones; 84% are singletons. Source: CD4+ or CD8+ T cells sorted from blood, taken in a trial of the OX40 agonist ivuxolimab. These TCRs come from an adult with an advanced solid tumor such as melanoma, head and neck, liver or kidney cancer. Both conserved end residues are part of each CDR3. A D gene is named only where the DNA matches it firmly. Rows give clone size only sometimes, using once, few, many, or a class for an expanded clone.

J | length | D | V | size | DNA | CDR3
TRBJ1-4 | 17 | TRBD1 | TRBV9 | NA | TGTGCCAGCAGCGCCAGGGGGCGCGTTTATGATAATGAAAAACTGTTTTTT | CASSARGRVYDNEKLFF
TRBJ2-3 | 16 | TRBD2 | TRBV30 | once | TGTGCCTGGAGTATGGCGGGGGACCCCTCCACAGATACGCAGTATTTT | CAWSMAGDPSTDTQYF
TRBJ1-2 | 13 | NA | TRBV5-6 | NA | TGTGCCAGCAGCTTGGTCGGCCCCTATGGCTACACCTTC | CASSLVGPYGYTF
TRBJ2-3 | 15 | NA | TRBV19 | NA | TGTGCCAGTAGTCTTGTTGGGGGTACCACAGATACGCAGTATTTT | CASSLVGGTTDTQYF
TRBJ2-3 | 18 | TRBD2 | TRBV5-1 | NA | TGCGCCAGCAGCTTGGCCCTGACTAGCGGGGGCCCCACAGATACGCAGTATTTT | CASSLALTSGGPTDTQYF
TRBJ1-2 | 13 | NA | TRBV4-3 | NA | TGCGCCAGCAGCCAAGGACAGGTTCGAGGCTACACCTTC | CASSQGQVRGYTF
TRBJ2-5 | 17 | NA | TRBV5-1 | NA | TGCGCCAGCAGCTTGGCAAGGAGTTCCCGCCACCAAGAGACCCAGTACTTC | CASSLARSSRHQETQYF
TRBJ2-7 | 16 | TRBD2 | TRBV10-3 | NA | TGTGCCATCAAGAGCTGGGGAGGGCGGGGCTCCTACGAGCAGTACTTC | CAIKSWGGRGSYEQYF
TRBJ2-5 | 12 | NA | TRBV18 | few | TGTGCCAGCTCCCTGGAGGGAGAGACCCAGTACTTC | CASSLEGETQYF
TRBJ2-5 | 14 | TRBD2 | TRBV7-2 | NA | TGTGCCAGCAGATTGCGGGGGGGCCCGGAGACCCAGTACTTC | CASRLRGGPETQYF
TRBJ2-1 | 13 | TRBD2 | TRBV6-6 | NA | TGTGCCAGCAGCCCGACTAGCGAATATGAGCAGTTCTTC | CASSPTSEYEQFF
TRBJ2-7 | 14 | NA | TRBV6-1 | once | TGTGCCAGCAGTGAGTCGGCAGGGATATACGAGCAGTACTTC | CASSESAGIYEQYF
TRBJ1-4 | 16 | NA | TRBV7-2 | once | TGTGCCAGCAGCTACGCCGGAACCCCCAGCAATGAAAAACTGTTTTTT | CASSYAGTPSNEKLFF
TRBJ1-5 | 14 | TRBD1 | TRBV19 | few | TGTGCCAGTAGTATTGGACAGGGGTTCGGACCCCAGCATTTT | CASSIGQGFGPQHF
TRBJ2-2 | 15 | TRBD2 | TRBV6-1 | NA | TGTGCCAGCAGATCGGGAGGTGCTGGGACCGGGGAGCTGTTTTTT | CASRSGGAGTGELFF
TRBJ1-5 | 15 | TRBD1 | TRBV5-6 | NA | TGTGCCAGCAGCTTGAAGGACAGGGCGCTTCAGCCCCAGCATTTT | CASSLKDRALQPQHF
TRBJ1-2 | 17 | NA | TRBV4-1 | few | TGCGCCAGCAGCCACATCCGACACGTTTTCGCGGACTATGGCTACACCTTC | CASSHIRHVFADYGYTF
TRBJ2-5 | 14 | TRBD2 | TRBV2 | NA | TGTGCCAGCAGTGCGGGGAGGGCCACAGAGACCCAGTACTTC | CASSAGRATETQYF
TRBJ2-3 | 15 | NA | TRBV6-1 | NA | TGTGCCAGCACTCAGATGGGTGGAGGGCCAAATACGCAGTATTTT | CASTQMGGGPNTQYF
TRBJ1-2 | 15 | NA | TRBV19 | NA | TGTGCCAGTAAGACGAGAGTGGGAAGAGTCGAGAACTACACCTTC | CASKTRVGRVENYTF
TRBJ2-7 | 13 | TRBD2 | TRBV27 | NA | TGTGCCAGCGGGACTAGCGGGGCCTACGAGCAGTACTTC | CASGTSGAYEQYF
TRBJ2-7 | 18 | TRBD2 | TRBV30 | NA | TGTGCCTGCTCCCAGGAGGGGAGGGAGATGGGGTGGTCCTACGAGCAGTACTTC | CACSQEGREMGWSYEQYF
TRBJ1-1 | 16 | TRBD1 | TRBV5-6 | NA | TGTGCCAGCAGCCTAGGGACAGTCCTACAGAACACTGAAGCTTTCTTT | CASSLGTVLQNTEAFF
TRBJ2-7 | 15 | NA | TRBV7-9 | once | TGTGCCAGCAGCCCCCAGACACAAAATATATACGAGCAGTACTTC | CASSPQTQNIYEQYF
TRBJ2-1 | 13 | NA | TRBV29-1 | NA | TGCAGCGTTCGGGGGTCCCCCTACAATGAGCAGTTCTTC | CSVRGSPYNEQFF
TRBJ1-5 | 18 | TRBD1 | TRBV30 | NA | TGTGCCTGGAGTGAAGACAGGGCTAAAAGAAATAGCAATCAGCCCCAGCATTTT | CAWSEDRAKRNSNQPQHF
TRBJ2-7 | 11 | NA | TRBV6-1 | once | TGTGCCAGCAGTGTCAGGGACGAGCAGTACTTC | CASSVRDEQYF
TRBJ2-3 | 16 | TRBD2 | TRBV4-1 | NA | TGCGCCAGCAGCCTCGTGAGCGGGAGTGTCACAGATACGCAGTATTTT | CASSLVSGSVTDTQYF
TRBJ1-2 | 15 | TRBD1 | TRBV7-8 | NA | TGTGCCAGCAGCTTGGGGACAGGACGGAACTACGGCTACACCTTC | CASSLGTGRNYGYTF
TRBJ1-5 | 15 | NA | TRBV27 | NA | TGTGCCAGCAGTCGACAGCCCGATAGCAATCAGCCCCAGCATTTT | CASSRQPDSNQPQHF
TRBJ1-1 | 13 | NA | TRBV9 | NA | TGTGCCAGCAGCACACAAGGGCACACTGAAGCTTTCTTT | CASSTQGHTEAFF
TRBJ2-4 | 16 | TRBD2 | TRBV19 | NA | TGTGCCAGTAGACCTCCCCACGCGGGGGGAATAAACATTCAGTACTTC | CASRPPHAGGINIQYF
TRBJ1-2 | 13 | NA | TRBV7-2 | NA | TGTGCCAGCAGCTTACGGCCATACTATGGCTACACCTTC | CASSLRPYYGYTF
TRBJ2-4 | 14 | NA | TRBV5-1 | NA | TGCGCCAGCAGCTTGCTTGGAGGGATGAACATTCAGTACTTC | CASSLLGGMNIQYF
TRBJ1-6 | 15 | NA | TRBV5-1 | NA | TGCGCCAGCAGCCCCGGGAGCGGTAGGGATTCACCCCTCCACTTT | CASSPGSGRDSPLHF
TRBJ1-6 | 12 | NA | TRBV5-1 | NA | TGCGCCAGCAGCTTGGAGAATTCACCCCTCCACTTT | CASSLENSPLHF